This T cell receptor beta chain was recovered during a study of blood T cells in healthy people across ages. This CDR3 is 13 amino acids long. Unmatched junction bases numbered 9, after V lost 6 bases and J lost 4 bases. CDR1 and CDR2 from the germline V gene are DFQATT and SNEGSKA (reference sequence). A J-beta primer mix and a sample-barcoded 5' primer were used in a second PCR of about 7 to 12 cycles. From the 5' RACE reads, TCRdb called clonotypes with MiXCR, one entry per CDR3 protein. The table records some 800,000 distinct CDR3 sequences, approximately 25% of them present only once. These sequences were also reported in another study, on T cells of mothers and their children. In that study: Related pairs of mothers and children showed slightly higher, non-significant overlap versus unrelated pairs.

This chain links TRBV20-1 with TRBJ2-7; TRBD1 agrees at 7 bases. The TCR originated in a boy between 10 and 17 years old in good health. Input material: blood. The DNA for the CDR3 is TGCAGTGCGGCAGGGGGTACAATTTACGAGCAGTACTTC. Translated, it gives CSAAGGTIYEQYF.